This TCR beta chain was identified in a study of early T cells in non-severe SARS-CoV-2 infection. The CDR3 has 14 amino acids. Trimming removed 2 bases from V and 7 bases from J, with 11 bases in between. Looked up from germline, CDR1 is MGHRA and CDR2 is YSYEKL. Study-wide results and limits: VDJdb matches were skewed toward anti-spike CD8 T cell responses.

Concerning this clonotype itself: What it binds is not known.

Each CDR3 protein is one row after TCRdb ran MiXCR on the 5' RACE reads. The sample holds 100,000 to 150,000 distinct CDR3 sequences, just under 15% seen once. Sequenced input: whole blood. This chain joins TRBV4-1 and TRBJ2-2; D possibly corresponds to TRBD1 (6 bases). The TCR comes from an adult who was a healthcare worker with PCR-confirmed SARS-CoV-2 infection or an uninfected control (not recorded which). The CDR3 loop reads CASSQSGADGELFF. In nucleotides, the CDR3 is TGCGCCAGCAGCCAATCAGGGGCGGACGGGGAGCTGTTTTTT.